This is a list of T cell receptor beta chains from one sample in a study of blood T cell repertoires in COVID-19. Sequenced by immunoSEQ multiplex PCR; TCRdb stores in-frame clones only, minus some. Here the sample spans roughly 150,000 clones, 85% to 90% being singletons. The sequencing sample was made of peripheral blood. The source of these receptors is a man in his late teens or twenties with COVID-19, enrolled during active disease. Both conserved end residues are part of each CDR3. D genes are given only for firm matches. A clone size is listed for some rows: how often the clone was seen (once, few, many), or a class if it is expanded.

. TRBJ2-1 TRBD1 TRBV24-1 CATSEPGQAYHEQFF TGTGCCACCAGTGAACCGGGACAGGCGTACCATGAGCAGTTCTTC
once TRBJ2-2 TRBD2 TRBV27 CASSLLAGGPTGELFF TGTGCCAGCAGTCTACTAGCGGGAGGGCCGACCGGGGAGCTGTTTTTT
. TRBJ2-7 . TRBV28 CASSLYSLAYEQYF TGTGCCAGCAGTTTATATTCCCTGGCTTACGAGCAGTACTTC
. TRBJ2-5 . TRBV18 CASSPKETQYF TGTGCCAGCTCACCTAAAGAGACCCAGTACTTC
. TRBJ2-6 . TRBV29-1 CSVEGGEGANVLTF TGCAGCGTTGAAGGGGGGGAAGGGGCCAACGTCCTGACTTTC
. TRBJ2-1 . TRBV5-1 CASSLVGSGEQFF TGCGCCAGCAGCTTGGTCGGGAGTGGTGAGCAGTTCTTC
. TRBJ2-1 . TRBV18 CASSPRGTGYNEQFF TGTGCCAGCTCACCCAGGGGCACCGGGTACAATGAGCAGTTCTTC
. TRBJ2-1 . TRBV5-1 CASSLGGSQGLEQFF TGCGCCAGCAGCTTGGGAGGATCCCAGGGGCTTGAGCAGTTCTTC
. TRBJ2-7 TRBD2 TRBV25-1 CASSEWLREMPYEQYF TGTGCCAGCAGTGAATGGCTGCGGGAGATGCCCTACGAGCAGTACTTC
. TRBJ2-7 TRBD2 TRBV27 CASSTPGTSGRYEQYF TGTGCCAGCAGTACACCCGGGACTAGCGGGAGATACGAGCAGTACTTC
. TRBJ2-1 . TRBV4-3 CASSPRAGWNEQFF TGCGCCAGCAGCCCCCGGGCAGGGTGGAATGAGCAGTTCTTC
. TRBJ1-2 . TRBV9 CASSLGGANYGYTF TGTGCCAGCAGCTTAGGGGGAGCTAACTATGGCTACACCTTC
. TRBJ1-2 . TRBV2 CASSEWGAYGYTF TGTGCCAGCAGTGAATGGGGAGCCTATGGCTACACCTTC
once TRBJ2-1 . TRBV7-9 CASSSFKGIRVDTNEQFF TGTGCCAGCAGCTCCTTTAAGGGGATTCGAGTCGATACCAATGAGCAGTTCTTC
. TRBJ1-2 . TRBV5-4 CASSLVSGYGYTF TGTGCCAGCAGCTTAGTCTCGGGCTATGGCTACACCTTC
. TRBJ2-7 TRBD1 TRBV27 CASSLGGTGVYYEQYF TGTGCCAGCAGTTTGGGGGGGACAGGGGTATACTACGAGCAGTACTTC
. TRBJ2-6 TRBD1 TRBV7-6 CASSLGIPTGEPSISGANVLTF TGTGCCAGCAGCTTAGGGATCCCGACAGGGGAGCCAAGCATCTCTGGGGCCAACGTCCTGACTTTC
. TRBJ2-2 TRBD1 TRBV4-3 CASSHLTGRTGELFF TGCGCCAGCAGCCACCTGACAGGGCGAACCGGGGAGCTGTTTTTT
. TRBJ2-7 . TRBV6-6 CASSPGHYEQYF TGTGCCAGCAGTCCAGGTCACTACGAGCAGTACTTC
. TRBJ2-5 . TRBV7-3 CASSLTGGRETQYF TGTGCCAGCAGCTTAACAGGGGGAAGGGAGACCCAGTACTTC
. TRBJ2-7 TRBD1 TRBV27 CASSRGRGYEQYF TGTGCCAGCAGTAGGGGGCGCGGCTACGAGCAGTACTTC
. TRBJ1-4 . TRBV2 CASRARQDYPKLFF TGTGCCAGCAGAGCGAGACAGGATTACCCTAAACTGTTTTTT
. TRBJ1-5 TRBD1 TRBV5-5 CASSRTGDQPQHF TGTGCCAGCAGTCGTACAGGGGATCAGCCCCAGCATTTT
. TRBJ1-5 . TRBV7-2 CASSLTPTNQPQHF TGTGCCAGCAGCTTAACCCCCACTAATCAGCCCCAGCATTTT
. TRBJ1-4 . TRBV30 CAWSSVSRFEKLLF TGTGCCTGGAGCTCCGTTTCTCGGTTTGAAAAACTGCTTTTT
many TRBJ2-2 TRBD2 TRBV4-2 CATGTSGDTGELFF TGTGCCACCGGGACTAGCGGAGACACCGGGGAGCTGTTTTTT
. TRBJ2-1 TRBD2 TRBV6-4 CASSRASGRWNEQFF TGTGCCAGCTCTCGGGCTAGCGGGAGGTGGAATGAGCAGTTCTTC
. TRBJ1-2 . TRBV11-2 CASSLDSGDTTYGYTF TGTGCCAGCAGCTTAGATTCAGGGGATACCACCTATGGCTACACCTTC
. TRBJ2-2 . TRBV3-1/TRBV3-2 CASSRGYVNTGELFF TGTGCCAGCAGCCGAGGGTACGTGAACACCGGGGAGCTGTTTTTT
. TRBJ2-3 TRBD2 TRBV7-2 CASSLPEGAGDQSTDTQYF TGTGCCAGCAGCTTGCCAGAGGGAGCGGGAGACCAAAGCACAGATACGCAGTATTTT
. TRBJ2-7 . TRBV9 CASSPPANPYEQYF TGTGCCAGCTCCCCGCCCGCGAATCCCTACGAGCAGTACTTC
. TRBJ2-5 . TRBV28 CASSREETQYF TGTGCCAGCAGCAGGGAAGAGACCCAGTACTTC
. TRBJ2-3 . TRBV14 CASSQGRHTDTQYF TGTGCCAGCAGCCAGGGCAGGCACACAGATACGCAGTATTTT
. TRBJ2-7 TRBD1 TRBV6-2/TRBV6-3 CASSYGTGVGEQYF TGTGCCAGCAGTTACGGGACAGGGGTCGGGGAGCAGTACTTC
. TRBJ1-4 . TRBV7-2 CASSAEGWGQGLGKLLF TGTGCCAGCAGCGCCGAAGGGTGGGGGCAGGGTCTTGGAAAACTGCTTTTT
. TRBJ2-5 TRBD1 TRBV19 CASSRDSQETQYF TGTGCCAGTAGTCGGGACAGCCAAGAGACCCAGTACTTC
. TRBJ2-7 TRBD1 TRBV4-3 CASSQGTGGSRYEQYF TGCGCCAGCAGCCAAGGGACAGGGGGTTCACGCTACGAGCAGTACTTC
. TRBJ2-1 . TRBV10-2 CASSESNSYNEQFF TGCGCCAGCAGTGAGTCGAATAGCTACAATGAGCAGTTCTTC
. TRBJ2-3 . TRBV9 CASSVEWGVSDTQYF TGTGCCAGCAGCGTAGAGTGGGGGGTCTCAGATACGCAGTATTTT
. TRBJ2-5 . TRBV4-1 CASSQGALQETQYF TGCGCCAGCAGCCAAGGGGCCCTCCAAGAGACCCAGTACTTC
. TRBJ1-5 . TRBV6-5 CASRDTGGGQPQHF TGTGCCAGCAGGGACACGGGGGGCGGTCAGCCCCAGCATTTT
. TRBJ1-2 . TRBV19 CASSTWGGNYGYTF TGTGCCAGTAGTACCTGGGGGGGTAACTATGGCTACACCTTC
. TRBJ2-3 . TRBV29-1 CSVAIFRQGNADTQYF TGCAGCGTTGCAATATTCCGGCAGGGGAACGCAGATACGCAGTATTTT
. TRBJ2-7 . TRBV7-2 CASSLVGLAAEQYF TGTGCCAGCAGCTTAGTAGGACTCGCTGCCGAGCAGTACTTC
. TRBJ2-2 TRBD1 TRBV4-2 CASSQADRAGELFF TGTGCCAGCAGCCAAGCGGACAGGGCCGGGGAGCTGTTTTTT
. TRBJ2-7 . TRBV5-4 CASSSIGGSYGRPGSYEQYF TGTGCCAGCAGCTCAATCGGGGGTTCCTACGGGAGACCGGGTTCCTACGAGCAGTACTTC